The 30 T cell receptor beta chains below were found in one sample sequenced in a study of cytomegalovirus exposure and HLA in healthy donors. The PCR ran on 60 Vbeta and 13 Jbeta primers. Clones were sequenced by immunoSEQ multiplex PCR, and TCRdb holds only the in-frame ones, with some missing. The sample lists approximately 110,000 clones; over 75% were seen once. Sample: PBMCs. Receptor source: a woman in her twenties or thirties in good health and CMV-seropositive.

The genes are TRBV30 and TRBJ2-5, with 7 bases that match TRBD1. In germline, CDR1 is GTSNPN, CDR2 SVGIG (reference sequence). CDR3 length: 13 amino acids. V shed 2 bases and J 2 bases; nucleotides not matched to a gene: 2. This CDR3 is CAWSRDRQETQYF. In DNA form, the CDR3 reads TGTGCCTGGAGTCGGGACAGACAAGAGACCCAGTACTTC.

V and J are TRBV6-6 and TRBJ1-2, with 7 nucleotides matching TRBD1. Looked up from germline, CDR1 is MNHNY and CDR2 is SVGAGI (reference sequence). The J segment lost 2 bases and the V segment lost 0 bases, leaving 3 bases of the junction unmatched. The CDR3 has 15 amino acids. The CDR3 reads CASSYSLDRNYGYTF. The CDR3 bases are TGTGCCAGCAGTTACTCCCTGGACAGGAACTATGGCTACACCTTC.

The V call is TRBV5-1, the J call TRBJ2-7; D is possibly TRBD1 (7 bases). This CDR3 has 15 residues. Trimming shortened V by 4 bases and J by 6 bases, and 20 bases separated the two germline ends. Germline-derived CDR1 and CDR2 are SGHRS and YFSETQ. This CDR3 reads CASSGKDRDLAEQYF. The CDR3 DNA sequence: TGCGCCAGCAGCGGAAAAGACAGGGACTTGGCCGAGCAGTACTTC.

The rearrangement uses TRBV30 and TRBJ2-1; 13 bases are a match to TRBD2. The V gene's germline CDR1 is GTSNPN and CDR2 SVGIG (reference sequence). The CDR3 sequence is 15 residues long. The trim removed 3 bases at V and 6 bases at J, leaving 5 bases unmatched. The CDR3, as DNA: TGTGCCTGGAGCATGACTAGCGGGGGGTTCAATGAGCAGTTCTTC. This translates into CAWSMTSGGFNEQFF.

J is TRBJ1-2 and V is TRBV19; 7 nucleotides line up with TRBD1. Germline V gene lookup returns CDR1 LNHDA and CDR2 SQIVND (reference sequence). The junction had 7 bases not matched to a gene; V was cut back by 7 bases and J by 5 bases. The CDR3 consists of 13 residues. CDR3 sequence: CASTPTGRYGYTF. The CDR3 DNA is TGTGCCAGTACCCCGACAGGGCGATATGGCTACACCTTC.

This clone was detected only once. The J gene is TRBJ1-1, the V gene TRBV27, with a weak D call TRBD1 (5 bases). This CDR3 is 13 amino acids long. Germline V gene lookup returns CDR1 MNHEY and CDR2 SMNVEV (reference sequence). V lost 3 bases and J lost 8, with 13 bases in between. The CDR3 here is CASSFVGGFEAFF. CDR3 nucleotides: TGTGCCAGCAGTTTCGTGGGGGGGTTCGAAGCTTTCTTT.

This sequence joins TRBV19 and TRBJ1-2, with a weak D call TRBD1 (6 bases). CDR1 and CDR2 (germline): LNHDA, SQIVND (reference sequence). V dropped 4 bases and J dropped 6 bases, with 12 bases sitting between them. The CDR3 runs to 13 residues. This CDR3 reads CASSRRTANGYTF. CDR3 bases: TGTGCCAGTAGTAGACGGACAGCGAATGGCTACACCTTC.

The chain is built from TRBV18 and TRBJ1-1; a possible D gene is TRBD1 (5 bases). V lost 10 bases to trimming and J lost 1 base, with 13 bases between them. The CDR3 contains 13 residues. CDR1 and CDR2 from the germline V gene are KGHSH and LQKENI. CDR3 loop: CATRGGSNTEAFF. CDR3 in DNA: TGTGCCACCCGGGGGGGGTCGAACACTGAAGCTTTCTTT.

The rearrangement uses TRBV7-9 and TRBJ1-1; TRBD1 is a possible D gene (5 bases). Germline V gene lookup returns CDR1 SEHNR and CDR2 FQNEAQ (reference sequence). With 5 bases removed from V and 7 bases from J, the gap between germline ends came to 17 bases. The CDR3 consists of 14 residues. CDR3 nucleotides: TGTGCCAGCAGCCAAGGGGCTTTTGGAAGTGAAGCTTTCTTT. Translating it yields CASSQGAFGSEAFF.

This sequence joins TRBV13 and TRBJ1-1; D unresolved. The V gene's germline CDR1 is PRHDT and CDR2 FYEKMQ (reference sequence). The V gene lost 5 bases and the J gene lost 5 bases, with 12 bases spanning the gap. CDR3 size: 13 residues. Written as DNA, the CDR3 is TGTGCCAGCAGCCCCCCTGACATAACTGAAGCTTTCTTT. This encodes CASSPPDITEAFF.

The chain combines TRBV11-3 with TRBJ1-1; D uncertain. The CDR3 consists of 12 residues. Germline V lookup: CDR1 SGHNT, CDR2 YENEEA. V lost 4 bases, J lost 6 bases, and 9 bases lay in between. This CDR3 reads CASSSERAEAFF. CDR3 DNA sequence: TGTGCCAGCAGCTCGGAGCGGGCTGAAGCTTTCTTT. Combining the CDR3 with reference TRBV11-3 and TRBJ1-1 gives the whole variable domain EAGVVQSPRYKIIEKKQPVAFWCNPISGHNTLYWYLQNLGQGPELLIRYENEEAVDDSQLPKDRFSAERLKGVDSTLKIQPAELGDSAVYLCASSSERAEAFFGQGTRLTVV.

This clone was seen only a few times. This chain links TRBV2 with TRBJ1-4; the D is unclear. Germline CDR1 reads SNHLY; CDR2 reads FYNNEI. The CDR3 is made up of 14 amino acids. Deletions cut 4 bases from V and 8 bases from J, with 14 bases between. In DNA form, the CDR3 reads TGTGCCAGCAGTGTATTGGCAGGAGGGGAAAAACTGTTTTTT. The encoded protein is CASSVLAGGEKLFF.

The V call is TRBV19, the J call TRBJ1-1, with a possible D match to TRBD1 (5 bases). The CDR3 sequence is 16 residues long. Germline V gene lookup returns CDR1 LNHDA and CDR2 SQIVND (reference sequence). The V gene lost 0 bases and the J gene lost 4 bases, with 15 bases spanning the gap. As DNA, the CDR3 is TGTGCCAGTAGTATAGATCGGGGAGGGGTGGCCACTGAAGCTTTCTTT. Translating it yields CASSIDRGGVATEAFF. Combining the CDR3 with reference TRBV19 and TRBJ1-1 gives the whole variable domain DGGITQSPKYLFRKEGQNVTLSCEQNLNHDAMYWYRQDPGQGLRLIYYSQIVNDFQKGDIAEGYSVSREKKESFPLTVTSAQKNPTAFYLCASSIDRGGVATEAFFGQGTRLTVV.

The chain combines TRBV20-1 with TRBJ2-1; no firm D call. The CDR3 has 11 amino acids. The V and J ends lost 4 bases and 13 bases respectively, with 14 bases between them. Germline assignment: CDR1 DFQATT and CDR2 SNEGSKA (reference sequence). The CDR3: CSAIIVAGQFF. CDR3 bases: TGCAGTGCTATTATTGTTGCAGGACAGTTCTTC.

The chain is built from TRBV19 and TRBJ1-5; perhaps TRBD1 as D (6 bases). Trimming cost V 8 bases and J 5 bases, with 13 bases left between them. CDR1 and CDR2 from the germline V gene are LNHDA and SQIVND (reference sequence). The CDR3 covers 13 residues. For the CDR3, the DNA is TGTGCCAGTTCGGACAGAAACGATCAGCCCCAGCATTTT. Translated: CASSDRNDQPQHF.

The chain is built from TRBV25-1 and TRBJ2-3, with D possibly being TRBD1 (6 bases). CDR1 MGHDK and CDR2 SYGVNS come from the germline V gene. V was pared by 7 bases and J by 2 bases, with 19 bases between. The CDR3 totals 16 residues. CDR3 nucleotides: TGTGCCAGCACAGGCATGACAGGACCGAACACAGATACGCAGTATTTT. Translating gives CASTGMTGPNTDTQYF.

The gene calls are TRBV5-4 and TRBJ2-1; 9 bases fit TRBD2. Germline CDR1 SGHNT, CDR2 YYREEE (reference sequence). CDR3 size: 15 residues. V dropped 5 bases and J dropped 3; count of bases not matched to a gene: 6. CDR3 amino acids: CASSWAGGNYNEQFF. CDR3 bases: TGTGCCAGCAGTTGGGCGGGGGGGAACTACAATGAGCAGTTCTTC.

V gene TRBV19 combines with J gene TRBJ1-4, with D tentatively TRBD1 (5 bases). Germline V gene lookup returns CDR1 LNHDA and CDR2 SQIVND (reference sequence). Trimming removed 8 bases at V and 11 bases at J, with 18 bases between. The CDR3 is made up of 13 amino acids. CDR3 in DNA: TGTGCCAGTCTGACAGAACCTCTCGGGAAACTGTTTTTT. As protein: CASLTEPLGKLFF.

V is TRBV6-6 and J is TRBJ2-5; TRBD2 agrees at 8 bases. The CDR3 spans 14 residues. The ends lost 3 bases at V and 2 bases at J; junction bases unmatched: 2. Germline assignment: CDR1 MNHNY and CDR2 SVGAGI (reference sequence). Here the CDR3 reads CASSYIAGQETQYF. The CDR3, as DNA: TGTGCCAGCAGTTATATAGCGGGGCAAGAGACCCAGTACTTC.

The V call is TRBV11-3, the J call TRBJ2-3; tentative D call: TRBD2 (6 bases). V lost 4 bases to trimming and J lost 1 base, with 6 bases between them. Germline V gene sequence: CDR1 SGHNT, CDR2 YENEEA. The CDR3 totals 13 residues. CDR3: CASSWEGTDTQYF. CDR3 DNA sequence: TGTGCCAGCAGCTGGGAGGGCACAGATACGCAGTATTTT.

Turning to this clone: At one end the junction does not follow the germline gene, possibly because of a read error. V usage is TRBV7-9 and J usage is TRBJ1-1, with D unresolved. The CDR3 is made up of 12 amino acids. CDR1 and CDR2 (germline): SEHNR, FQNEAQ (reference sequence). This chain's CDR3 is CSSSLGALEAFF. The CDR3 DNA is TGTTCCAGCAGCTTAGGCGCCCTTGAAGCTTTCTTT. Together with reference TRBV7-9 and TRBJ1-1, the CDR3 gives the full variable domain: DTGVSQNPRHKITKRGQNVTFRCDPISEHNRLYWYRQTLGQGPEFLTYFQNEAQLEKSRLLSDRFSAERPKGSFSTLEIQRTEQGDSAMYLCSSSLGALEAFFGQGTRLTVV.

CDR3 in DNA: TGTGCCAGCAGGGAAGGTCCGTCTTCGGCGGCTAACTATGGCTACACCTTC. It translates to CASREGPSSAANYGYTF. The chain has TRBV13 and TRBJ1-2; no reliable D call. V was cut by 6 bases and J by 0 bases, with 20 bases left in between. The V gene's germline CDR1 is PRHDT and CDR2 FYEKMQ (reference sequence). The CDR3 totals 17 residues.

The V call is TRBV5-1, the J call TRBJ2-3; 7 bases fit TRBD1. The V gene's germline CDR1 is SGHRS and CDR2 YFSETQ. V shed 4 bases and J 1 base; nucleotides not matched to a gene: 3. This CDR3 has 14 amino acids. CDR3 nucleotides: TGCGCCAGCAGCAACAGGGGCGGCACAGATACGCAGTATTTT. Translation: CASSNRGGTDTQYF. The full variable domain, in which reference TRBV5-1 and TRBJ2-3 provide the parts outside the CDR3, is KAGVTQTPRYLIKTRGQQVTLSCSPISGHRSVSWYQQTPGQGLQFLFEYFSETQRNKGNFPGRFSGRQFSNSRSEMNVSTLELGDSALYLCASSNRGGTDTQYFGPGTRLTVL.

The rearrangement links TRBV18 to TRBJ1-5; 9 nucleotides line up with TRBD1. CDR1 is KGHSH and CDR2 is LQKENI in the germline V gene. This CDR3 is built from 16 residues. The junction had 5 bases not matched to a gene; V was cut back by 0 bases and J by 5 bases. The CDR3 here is CASSPPGDRVYQPQHF. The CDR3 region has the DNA TGTGCCAGCTCACCACCGGGGGACAGGGTTTATCAGCCCCAGCATTTT.

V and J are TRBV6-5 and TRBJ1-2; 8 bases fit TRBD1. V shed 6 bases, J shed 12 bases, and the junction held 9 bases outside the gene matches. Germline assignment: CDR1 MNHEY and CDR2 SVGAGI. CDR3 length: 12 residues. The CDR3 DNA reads TGTGCCAGCAGAGACGTCGGACAGGGACACACCTTC. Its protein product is CASRDVGQGHTF.

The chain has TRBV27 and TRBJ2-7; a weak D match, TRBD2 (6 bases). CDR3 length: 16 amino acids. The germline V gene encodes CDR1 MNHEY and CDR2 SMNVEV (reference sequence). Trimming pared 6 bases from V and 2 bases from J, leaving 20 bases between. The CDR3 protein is CASRKPGGAFTYEQYF. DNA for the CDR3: TGTGCCAGCAGGAAACCCGGCGGGGCCTTCACCTACGAGCAGTACTTC.

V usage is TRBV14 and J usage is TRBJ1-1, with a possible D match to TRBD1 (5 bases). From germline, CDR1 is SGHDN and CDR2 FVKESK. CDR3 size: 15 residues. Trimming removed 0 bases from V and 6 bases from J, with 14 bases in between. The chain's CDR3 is CASSQDGRGNAEAFF. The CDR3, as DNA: TGTGCCAGCAGCCAAGATGGGAGGGGCAACGCTGAAGCTTTCTTT.

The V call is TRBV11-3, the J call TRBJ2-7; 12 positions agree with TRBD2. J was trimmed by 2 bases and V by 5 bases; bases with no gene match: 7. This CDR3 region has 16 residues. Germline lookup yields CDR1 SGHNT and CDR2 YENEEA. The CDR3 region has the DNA TGTGCCAGCAGCGCCCCGAGACTAGCGGGGGCCTACGAGCAGTACTTC. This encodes CASSAPRLAGAYEQYF.

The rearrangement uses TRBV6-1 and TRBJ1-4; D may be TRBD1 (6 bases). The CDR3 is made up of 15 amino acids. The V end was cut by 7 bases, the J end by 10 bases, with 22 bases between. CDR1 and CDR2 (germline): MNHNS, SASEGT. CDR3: CASNNGFWEGGKLFF. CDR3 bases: TGTGCCAGCAACAACGGATTTTGGGAGGGGGGAAAACTGTTTTTT.

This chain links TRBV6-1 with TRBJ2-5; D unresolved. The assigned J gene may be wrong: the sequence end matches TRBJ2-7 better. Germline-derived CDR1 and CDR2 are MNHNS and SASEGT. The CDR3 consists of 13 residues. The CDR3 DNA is TGTGCCAGCGAAGTGCCTGTCGCGTACGAGCAGTACTTC. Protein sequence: CASEVPVAYEQYF.